What follows is one T cell receptor (beta chain) and its context. The length of the CDR3 is 13 residues. Germline V gene lookup returns CDR1 SGHAT and CDR2 FQNNGV. V was cut by 0 bases and J by 3 bases, with 5 bases left in between. The data belong to a study of shared clonotypes between healthy human individuals. Some clones are missing from TCRdb's copy, which holds only in-frame ones; the method was immunoSEQ multiplex PCR. The sample lists more than 1 million clones, around 82% occurring once. This TCR came from a man in his late teens or twenties in good health. Some clones in this sample may be carry-over from other donors' samples. The chain links TRBV11-2 to TRBJ2-5; D uncertain. Sequencing was done on a sample of memory CD4+ T cells from PBMCs. Documented subset: CD45RA-negative fraction. The CDR3 coding sequence is TGTGCCAGCAGCTTAGACTTCGAAGAGACCCAGTACTTC. It yields the protein CASSLDFEETQYF.